These 10 T cell receptor beta chains were sequenced from one sample in a study of T-cell reconstitution after alpha-beta-depleted transplantation in children. The TCRbeta library was prepared with unique molecular identifiers. One entry per CDR3 protein results from TCRdb running MiXCR on the PCR reads. The data show approximately 200,000 distinct CDR3 sequences, roughly 15% seen once. The source material was PBMCs from the stem cell graft donor, sampled from the stem cell graft. The receptors derive from a human donor who donated a stem cell graft to a child with acute lymphoblastic leukemia.

This clonotype was seen many times. The gene calls are TRBV5-1 and TRBJ2-1; D ambiguous. The CDR3 is 16 amino acids. Trimming shortened V by 4 bases and J by 3 bases, and 17 bases separated the two germline ends. Germline assignment: CDR1 SGHRS and CDR2 YFSETQ. Here the CDR3 DNA reads TGCGCCAGCAGCCTTAGGACGGAGCCTGGCTACAATGAGCAGTTCTTC. Translating gives CASSLRTEPGYNEQFF.

The chain carries TRBV6-1 and TRBJ2-2; the D gene could be TRBD1 or TRBD2 (6 bases each). The germline CDR1 and CDR2 sequences are MNHNS and SASEGT. Trimming removed 3 bases at V and 3 bases at J, with 17 bases between. The CDR3 is 17 amino acids. The CDR3 region has the DNA TGTGCCAGCAGTGATCTTAGGGGGAGGAAGTACACCGGGGAGCTGTTTTTT. Translated: CASSDLRGRKYTGELFF.

The sample holds many counts of this clonotype. This chain joins TRBV6-1 and TRBJ2-4; 7 nucleotides align to TRBD2. Per the germline V gene, CDR1 is MNHNS and CDR2 is SASEGT. There are 17 residues in the CDR3. The V and J ends lost 6 bases and 2 bases, in that order; junction bases with no gene match: 13. For the CDR3, the DNA is TGTGCCAGCAGGGACAAGGGAGGGATCAACTCCAAAAACATTCAGTACTTC. Translation: CASRDKGGINSKNIQYF.

This clonotype was recorded at least ten times. The chain carries TRBV3-1 and TRBJ2-1, with 7 bases fitting TRBD1. V was clipped by 6 bases and J by 1 base; unmatched bases: 9. The CDR3 length is 16 residues. CDR1 is LGHDT, CDR2 YNNKEL, per germline (reference sequence). CDR3 amino acids: CASSKNRGRSYNEQFF. The CDR3 bases are TGTGCCAGCAGTAAAAACAGGGGTCGATCCTACAATGAGCAGTTCTTC.

In this sample, this clonotype turned up many times. This chain connects TRBV28 to TRBJ1-1; D uncertain. Germline V gene data show CDR1 as MDHEN and CDR2 as SYDVKM. CDR3 size: 11 residues. The germline V and J ends were trimmed by 6 bases and 14 bases, with 16 bases remaining between them. This CDR3 reads CASSSNWEGFF. CDR3 DNA: TGTGCCAGCAGCAGTAACTGGGAGGGCTTCTTT.

In the case of this clonotype: A much larger clone differs from this one at a single base, so this may be a read error. The genes are TRBV7-8 and TRBJ2-7, with 9 bases identical to TRBD1. CDR1 is SGHVS and CDR2 is FQNEAQ in the germline V gene. This CDR3 spans 16 amino acids. In DNA, the CDR3 is TGTGCCAGCAGCTTATTCGGGACAGGGTTATCCTACGAGCACTACTTC. This encodes CASSLFGTGLSYEHYF.

This clonotype was picked up a small number of times. This rearrangement joins TRBV5-5 to TRBJ2-7; 7 nucleotides agree with TRBD1. The CDR3 length is 15 residues. J lost 1 base, V lost 4 bases, and 8 bases had no gene match. CDR1 and CDR2 from the germline V gene are SGHKS and YYEKEE (reference sequence). The CDR3 loop is CASSLTGVTSYEQYF. DNA of the CDR3: TGTGCCAGCAGCCTAACAGGGGTGACTTCCTACGAGCAGTACTTC.

Many counts were recorded for this clonotype. One junction end disagrees with the germline gene, perhaps due to a read error. V usage is TRBV5-1 and J usage is TRBJ2-1, with D tentatively TRBD2 (5 bases). CDR1 is SGHRS, CDR2 YFSETQ, per germline. This CDR3 has 13 residues. CDR3 nucleotides: TGCGCCACCAGCAAAGCGGTCCAGAATGAGCAGTTCTTC. Encoded protein: CATSKAVQNEQFF.

This clonotype was observed at least ten times. CDR3 coding DNA: TGCAGTGCCCTACCCCGGGACACCTACCTCTCTGGAAACACCATATATTTT. It specifies CSALPRDTYLSGNTIYF. This rearrangement joins TRBV20-1 to TRBJ1-3; possibly TRBD1 for D (6 bases). Trimming removed 6 bases at V and 0 bases at J, with 21 bases between. There are 17 residues in the CDR3. Germline CDR1 DFQATT, CDR2 SNEGSKA (reference sequence).

The chain recombines TRBV5-1 with TRBJ2-6; no definite D call. This CDR3 region has 16 residues. Germline V gene sequence: CDR1 SGHRS, CDR2 YFSETQ. Trimming shortened V by 2 bases and J by 2 bases, and 11 bases separated the two germline ends. The chain's CDR3 is CASSFAIHTGANVLTF. The CDR3 coding sequence is TGCGCCAGCAGCTTCGCCATCCACACTGGGGCCAACGTCCTGACTTTC.